This T cell receptor (beta chain) was documented in a study of cytomegalovirus exposure and HLA in healthy donors. Study details: From HLA-typed donors, an early data release held roughly 80 million unique TCRs. General observations from the study: In a later analysis, V- and J-gene trimming of beta chains associated with a DCLRE1C missense variant, replicated independently. TCR beta sequences numbering about 17,000 were associated with HLA alleles at 0.05 false discovery rate in a later analysis.

The V gene lost 5 bases and the J gene lost 3 bases, with 13 bases spanning the gap. The CDR3 consists of 14 residues. CDR1 is MDHEN and CDR2 is SYDVKM in the germline V gene. This clone was recorded a few times. The antigen is undetermined. PCR used 60 Vbeta primers and 13 Jbeta primers. Some clones are missing from TCRdb's copy, which holds only in-frame ones; the method was immunoSEQ multiplex PCR. The table has about 160,000 clones, about 79% seen once; the top ten hold around 0.97%. The V call is TRBV28, the J call TRBJ1-2, with D maybe TRBD1 (5 bases). Sequences were obtained from PBMCs. This receptor was taken from a woman in her fifties or sixties in good health and CMV-seropositive. The CDR3 nucleotides are TGTGCCAGCAGTCGACTCCAGGGTTACTATGGCTACACCTTC. Translation gives CASSRLQGYYGYTF.